Reported below is one T cell receptor beta chain. Antigen specificity is unknown. The repertoire was sequenced with immunoSEQ multiplex PCR; TCRdb's copy has only in-frame clones and lacks some. The repertoire holds 90,000 to 95,000 clones, with roughly four fifths as singletons. Trimming cost V 2 bases and J 2 bases, with 8 bases left between them. Germline loops: CDR1 SGHTA, CDR2 FQGTGA. The CDR3 is made up of 14 amino acids. This sample is drawn from a study of radiation and T cells in renal cell carcinoma. Study background: Nephrectomy followed 15 Gy stereotactic body radiation by 4 weeks. Findings of the study overall: Top tumor clonotypes rose in blood 2 weeks post-radiation, then contracted. No pretreatment tumor biopsies were available for baseline clonotypes.

Time point in this sample: baseline pretreatment blood. As for treatment: 15 Gy SBRT to primary tumor, nephrectomy 4 weeks later. The chain uses TRBV7-3 and TRBJ2-3; D uncertain. The sample in question was blood, obtained from a patient whose treatment included radiotherapy and nephrectomy. This TCR came from a man aged 55 to 70 with renal cell carcinoma. The CDR3 DNA is TGTGCCAGCAGCTTATTCCCCAACACAGATACGCAGTATTTT. This sequence encodes CASSLFPNTDTQYF.